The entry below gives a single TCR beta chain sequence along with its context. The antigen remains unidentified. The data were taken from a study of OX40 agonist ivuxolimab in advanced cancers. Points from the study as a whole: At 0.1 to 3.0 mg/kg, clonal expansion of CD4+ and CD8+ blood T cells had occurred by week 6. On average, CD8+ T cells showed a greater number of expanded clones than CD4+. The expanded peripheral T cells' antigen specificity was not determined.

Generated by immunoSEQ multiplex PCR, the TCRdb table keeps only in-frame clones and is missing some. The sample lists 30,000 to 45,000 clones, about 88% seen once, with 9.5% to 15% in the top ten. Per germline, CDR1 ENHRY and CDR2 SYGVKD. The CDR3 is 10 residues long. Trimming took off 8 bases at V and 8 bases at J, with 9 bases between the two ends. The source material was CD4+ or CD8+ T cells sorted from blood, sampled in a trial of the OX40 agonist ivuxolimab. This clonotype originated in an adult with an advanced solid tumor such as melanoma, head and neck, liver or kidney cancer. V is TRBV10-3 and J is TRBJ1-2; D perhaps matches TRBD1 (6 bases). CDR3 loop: CAIGGRGYTF. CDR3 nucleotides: TGTGCCATCGGGGGGCGAGGCTACACCTTC.